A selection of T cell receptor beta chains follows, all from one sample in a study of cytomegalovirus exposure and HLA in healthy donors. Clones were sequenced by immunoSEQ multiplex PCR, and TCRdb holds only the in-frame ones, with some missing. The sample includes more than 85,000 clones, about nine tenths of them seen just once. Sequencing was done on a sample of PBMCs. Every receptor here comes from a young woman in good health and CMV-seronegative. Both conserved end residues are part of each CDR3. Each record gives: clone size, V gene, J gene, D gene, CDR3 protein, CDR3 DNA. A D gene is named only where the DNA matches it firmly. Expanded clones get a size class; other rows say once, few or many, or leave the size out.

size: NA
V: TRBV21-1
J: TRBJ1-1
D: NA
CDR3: CASSKRNRGPGEAFF
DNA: TGTGCCAGCAGCAAAAGGAACAGGGGGCCTGGTGAAGCTTTCTTT

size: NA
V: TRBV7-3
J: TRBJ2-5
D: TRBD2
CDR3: CASSTSTGLAGGAGETQYF
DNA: TGTGCCAGCAGCACCAGTACGGGGCTAGCGGGGGGCGCGGGAGAGACCCAGTACTTC

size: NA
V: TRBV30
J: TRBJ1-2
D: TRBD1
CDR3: CASGQGPNYGYTF
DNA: TGTGCCTCCGGACAGGGCCCTAACTATGGCTACACCTTC

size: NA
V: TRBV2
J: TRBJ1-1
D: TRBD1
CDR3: CASTGQGATEAFF
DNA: TGTGCCAGCACGGGACAGGGGGCCACTGAAGCTTTCTTT

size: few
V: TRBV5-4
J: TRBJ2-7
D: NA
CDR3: CASSQRREQYF
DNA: TGTGCCAGCAGCCAAAGGCGGGAGCAGTACTTC

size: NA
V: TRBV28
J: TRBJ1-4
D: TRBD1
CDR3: CASSSTGVGNEKLFF
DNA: TGTGCCAGCAGCTCCACAGGGGTGGGGAATGAAAAACTGTTTTTT

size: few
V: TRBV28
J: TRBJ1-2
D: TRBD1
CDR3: CASSPGQGVYGYTF
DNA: TGTGCCAGCAGTCCCGGACAGGGCGTCTATGGCTACACCTTC

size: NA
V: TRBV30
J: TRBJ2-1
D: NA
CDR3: CAWYPGGTNEQFF
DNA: TGTGCCTGGTATCCAGGGGGGACCAATGAGCAGTTCTTC

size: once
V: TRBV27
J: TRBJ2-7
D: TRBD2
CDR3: CASTPGGASEQYF
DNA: TGTGCCAGCACCCCCGGGGGGGCAAGCGAGCAGTACTTC

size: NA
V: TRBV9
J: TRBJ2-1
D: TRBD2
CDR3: CASSVGAGEPLYNEQFF
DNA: TGTGCCAGCAGCGTAGGGGCGGGGGAGCCACTCTACAATGAGCAGTTCTTC

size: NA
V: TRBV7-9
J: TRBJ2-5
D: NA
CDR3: CASSLGGSQETQYF
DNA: TGTGCCAGCAGCTTAGGAGGCAGCCAAGAGACCCAGTACTTC

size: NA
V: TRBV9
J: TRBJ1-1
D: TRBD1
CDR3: CASSADRDGSTEAFF
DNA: TGTGCCAGCAGCGCAGACAGGGATGGTAGCACTGAAGCTTTCTTT

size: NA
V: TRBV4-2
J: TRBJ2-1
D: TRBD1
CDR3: CASSQDRTGGQNEQFF
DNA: TGTGCCAGCAGCCAAGATCGGACAGGGGGCCAGAATGAGCAGTTCTTC

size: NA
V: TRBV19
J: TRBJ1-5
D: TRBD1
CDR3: CASPVDRDLSNQPQHF
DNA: TGTGCCAGCCCTGTAGACAGGGACCTTAGCAATCAGCCCCAGCATTTT

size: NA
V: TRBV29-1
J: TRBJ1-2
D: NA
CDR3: CSVVINYGYTF
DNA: TGCAGCGTTGTAATCAACTATGGCTACACCTTC

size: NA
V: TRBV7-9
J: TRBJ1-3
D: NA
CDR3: CASSSRGMSARSGNTIYF
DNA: TGTGCCAGCAGCTCCCGGGGGATGAGTGCACGCTCTGGAAACACCATATATTTT

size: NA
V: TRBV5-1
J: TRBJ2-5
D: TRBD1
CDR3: CASSLTGQSQETQYF
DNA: TGCGCCAGCAGCTTGACGGGACAGAGTCAAGAGACCCAGTACTTC

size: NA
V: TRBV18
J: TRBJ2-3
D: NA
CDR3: CASSPWAESTDTQYF
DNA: TGTGCCAGCTCACCCTGGGCCGAAAGCACAGATACGCAGTATTTT

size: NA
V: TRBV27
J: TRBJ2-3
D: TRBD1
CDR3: CASSAYRGQGDTQYF
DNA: TGTGCCAGCAGTGCCTACAGGGGGCAGGGAGATACGCAGTATTTT

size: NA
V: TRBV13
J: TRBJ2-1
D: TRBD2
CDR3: CASSQGTSGGFEQFF
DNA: TGTGCCAGCAGCCAGGGGACTAGCGGGGGATTTGAGCAGTTCTTC

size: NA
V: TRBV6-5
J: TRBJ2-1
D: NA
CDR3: CASSLYRGRENEQFF
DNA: TGTGCCAGCAGCCTTTATCGCGGCAGGGAAAATGAGCAGTTCTTC

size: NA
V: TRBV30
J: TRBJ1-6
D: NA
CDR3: CAWSWGGSYNSPLHF
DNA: TGTGCCTGGAGTTGGGGGGGCTCCTATAATTCACCCCTCCACTTT

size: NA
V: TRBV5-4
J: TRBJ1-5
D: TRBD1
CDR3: CASSRTGDNQPQHF
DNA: TGTGCCAGCAGCCGGACAGGCGATAATCAGCCCCAGCATTTT

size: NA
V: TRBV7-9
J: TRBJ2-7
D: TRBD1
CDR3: CASSRDSVAYEQYF
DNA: TGTGCCAGCAGCCGGGACAGCGTCGCTTACGAGCAGTACTTC

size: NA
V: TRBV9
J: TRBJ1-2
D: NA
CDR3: CASSVGTGGDYGYTF
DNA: TGTGCCAGCAGCGTAGGAACAGGAGGGGACTATGGCTACACCTTC

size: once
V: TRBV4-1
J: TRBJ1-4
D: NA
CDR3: CASSQGSGRGRAEKLFF
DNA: TGCGCCAGCAGCCAAGGAAGTGGTAGGGGCAGGGCTGAAAAACTGTTTTTT

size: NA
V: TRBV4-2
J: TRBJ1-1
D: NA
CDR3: CASSAGVGDKNTEAFF
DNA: TGTGCCAGCAGCGCCGGCGTAGGGGATAAGAACACTGAAGCTTTCTTT

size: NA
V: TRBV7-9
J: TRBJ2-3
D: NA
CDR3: CASSSIQPRTSLTDTQYF
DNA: TGTGCCAGCAGCTCCATACAACCAAGGACTTCCCTCACAGATACGCAGTATTTT

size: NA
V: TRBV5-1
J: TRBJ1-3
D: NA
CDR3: CASSLVGRGRGNTIYF
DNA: TGCGCCAGCAGCTTGGTTGGCAGGGGAAGAGGAAACACCATATATTTT

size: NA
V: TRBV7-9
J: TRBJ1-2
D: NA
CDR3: CASSPKRSITF
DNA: TGTGCCAGCAGCCCCAAGCGGTCCATCACCTTC

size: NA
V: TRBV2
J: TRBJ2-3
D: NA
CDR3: CASSVYEGGITDTQYF
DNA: TGTGCCAGCAGTGTGTACGAGGGGGGGATCACAGATACGCAGTATTTT

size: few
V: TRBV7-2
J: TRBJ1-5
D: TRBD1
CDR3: CASSEQGYNNQPQHF
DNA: TGTGCCAGCAGCGAACAGGGGTATAACAATCAGCCCCAGCATTTT

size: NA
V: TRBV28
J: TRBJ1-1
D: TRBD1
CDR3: CASRMDRGLRSTEAFF
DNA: TGTGCCAGCAGAATGGACAGGGGGCTCCGTAGCACTGAAGCTTTCTTT

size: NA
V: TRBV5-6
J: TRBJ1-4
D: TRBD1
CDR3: CASSFTGEGSEKLFF
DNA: TGTGCCAGCAGCTTCACAGGGGAAGGGAGTGAAAAACTGTTTTTT

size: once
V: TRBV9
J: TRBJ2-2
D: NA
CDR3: CASSPGRGNTGELFF
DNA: TGTGCCAGCAGCCCCGGCAGGGGGAACACCGGGGAGCTGTTTTTT

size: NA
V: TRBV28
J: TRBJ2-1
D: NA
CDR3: CASRGLDNNEQFF
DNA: TGTGCCAGCCGAGGGCTCGACAACAATGAGCAGTTCTTC

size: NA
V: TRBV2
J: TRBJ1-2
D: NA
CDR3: CASSEGGGGGYTF
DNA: TGTGCCAGCAGTGAAGGAGGGGGTGGTGGCTACACCTTC

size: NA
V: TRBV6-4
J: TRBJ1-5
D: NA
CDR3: CASSAEGDLNQPQHF
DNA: TGTGCCAGCAGTGCGGAGGGAGACCTCAATCAGCCCCAGCATTTT

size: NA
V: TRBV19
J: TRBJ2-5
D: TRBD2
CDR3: CASSRGLLQETQYF
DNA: TGTGCCAGTAGTAGGGGACTACTCCAAGAGACCCAGTACTTC

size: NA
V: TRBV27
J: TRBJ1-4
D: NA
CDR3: CASSSFPTVENEKLFF
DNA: TGTGCCAGCAGTTCATTCCCGACAGTCGAGAATGAAAAACTGTTTTTT

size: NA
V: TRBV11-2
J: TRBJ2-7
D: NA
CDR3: CASSPLTGYGEQYF
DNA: TGTGCCAGCAGCCCACTTACAGGGTACGGCGAGCAGTACTTC

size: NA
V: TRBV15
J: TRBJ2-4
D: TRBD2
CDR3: CATSTRTSEKNIQYF
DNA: TGTGCCACCAGCACCCGGACTAGCGAAAAAAACATTCAGTACTTC

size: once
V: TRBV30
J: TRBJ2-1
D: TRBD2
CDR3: CAWNRLAGGLEQFF
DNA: TGTGCCTGGAACCGGCTAGCGGGGGGGTTGGAGCAGTTCTTC

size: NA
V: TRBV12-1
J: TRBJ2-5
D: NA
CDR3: CASSPGQPGGETQYF
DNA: TGTGCCAGCAGCCCGGGACAGCCCGGGGGAGAGACCCAGTACTTC

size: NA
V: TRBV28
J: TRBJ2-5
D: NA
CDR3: CASSLGVKETQYF
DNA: TGTGCCAGCAGTTTAGGAGTTAAAGAGACCCAGTACTTC

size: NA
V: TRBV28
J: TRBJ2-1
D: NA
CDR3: CASSPLAGGNEDEQFF
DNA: TGTGCCAGCAGTCCCCTCGCCGGGGGAAATGAGGATGAGCAGTTCTTC

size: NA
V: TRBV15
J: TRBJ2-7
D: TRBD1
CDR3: CATSRDVSGQGNEQYF
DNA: TGTGCCACCAGCAGAGATGTGTCGGGACAGGGTAACGAGCAGTACTTC

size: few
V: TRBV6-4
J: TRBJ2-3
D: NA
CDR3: CASSDQPESDTQYF
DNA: TGTGCCAGCAGTGACCAACCCGAGTCAGATACGCAGTATTTT

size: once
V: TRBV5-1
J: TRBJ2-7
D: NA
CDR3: CASDLPGTCTYEQYF
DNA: TGCGCCAGCGATCTCCCCGGGACATGTACCTACGAGCAGTACTTC

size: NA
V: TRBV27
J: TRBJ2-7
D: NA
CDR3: CASKYYRAHDEQYF
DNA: TGTGCCAGTAAGTACTACAGGGCTCACGACGAGCAGTACTTC

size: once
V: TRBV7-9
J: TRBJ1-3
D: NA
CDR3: CASSPDRNSGNTIYF
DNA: TGTGCCAGCAGCCCCGACAGGAACTCTGGAAACACCATATATTTT

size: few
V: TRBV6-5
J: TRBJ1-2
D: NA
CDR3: CASSQDGGSYTF
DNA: TGTGCCAGCAGCCAGGACGGGGGGAGCTACACCTTC

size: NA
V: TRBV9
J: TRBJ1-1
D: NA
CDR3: CASSPNVFGTEAFF
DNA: TGTGCCAGCAGTCCTAATGTTTTCGGCACTGAAGCTTTCTTT

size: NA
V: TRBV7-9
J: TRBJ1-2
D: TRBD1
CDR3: CASSPKDRVRGYTF
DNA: TGTGCCAGCAGCCCTAAGGACAGGGTTCGAGGCTACACCTTC